This T cell receptor (beta chain) was sequenced for a study of vaccination and CD4 T cells after COVID-19. Study as a whole: Control cultures used a CEFX viral epitope pool, an HIV-1 Nef peptide pool, or no peptide.

Stated treatment: roughly ten-day PBMC culture with coronavirus spike peptide pools or control peptides (ViraFEST assay). General observations from the study: Looking at convalescent patients, 304 of their 307 vaccine-specific clones were spike mono-reactive.

Turning to this clonotype: What it binds is not known.

The CDR3 loop spans 16 amino acids. Germline CDR1 reads MNHNS; CDR2 reads SASEGT. V lost 7 bases to trimming and J lost 4 bases; unmatched junction nucleotides: 7. An Oncomine TCR Beta short-read assay was used to sequence the DNA from cultured CD4+ T cells. TCRdb used MiXCR to reprocess the PCR reads, holding one entry per CDR3 protein. The data show around 20,000 distinct CDR3 sequences, approximately 50% seen once. This sequence was found in a human donor with COVID-19. This rearrangement joins TRBV6-1 to TRBJ2-2; 12 nucleotides agree with TRBD2. The sequenced sample was cultured CD4+ T cells from blood. In DNA, the CDR3 is TGTGCCAGCAAGAGACTAGCGGGGGTTGGCACCGGGGAGCTGTTTTTT. This translates into CASKRLAGVGTGELFF.